These 26 T cell receptor beta chains came from one sample sequenced in a study of prognosis after radiotherapy for stage I lung cancer. It was by two-round multiplex PCR that TCR beta CDR3 was amplified from genomic DNA. Individual primers that were specific to each TRBV and TRBJ gene served in first-round PCR. TCRdb reprocessed the multiplex PCR reads with MiXCR, giving one entry per CDR3 protein. In the table there are fewer than 40,000 distinct CDR3 sequences, 32% of which are singletons. The sample was PBMCs, taken before or after stereotactic body radiation therapy (not recorded which). These receptors came from a donor of 50 years or more with non-small cell lung cancer.

As for this clonotype: The missing conserved phenylalanine or tryptophan at the end of this CDR3 makes a read error likely. The chain recombines TRBV6-2 or TRBV6-3 with TRBJ2-2; TRBD1 aligns across 7 bases. The CDR3 loop spans 15 amino acids. Germline CDR1 reads MNHEY; CDR2 reads SVGEGT. The CDR3 nucleotides read TGTGCCAGCAGTTACTCGGCGACAGGGATCGGGGACCTGTTTTCT. It is translated as CASSYSATGIGDLFS.

There are many counts of this clonotype. V usage is TRBV2 and J usage is TRBJ2-5, with 9 bases aligning to TRBD1. Losses at the gene ends were 8 bases for V and 5 bases for J; bases not matched to a gene: 12. Per the germline V gene, CDR1 is SNHLY and CDR2 is FYNNEI. CDR3 length: 15 residues. CDR3 DNA sequence: TGTGCCAGCCATATAGGAACAGGGGGCACCGAGACCCAGTACTTC. It codes for CASHIGTGGTETQYF.

By frequency in the sample, this clonotype is medium-sized. V and J are TRBV12-3 or TRBV12-4 and TRBJ1-6; 7 bases align to TRBD1. The J segment lost 7 bases and the V segment lost 4 bases, leaving 4 bases of the junction unmatched. CDR3 length: 14 residues. CDR3 sequence: CASSSTGRNSPLHF. The CDR3 DNA reads as TGTGCCAGCAGTTCGACAGGGCGGAATTCACCCCTCCACTTT.

The sample holds many counts of this clonotype. The rearrangement links TRBV9 to TRBJ1-1; D is ambiguous. The CDR3 totals 15 residues. The germline CDR1 and CDR2 sequences are SGDLS and YYNGEE. V was shortened by 0 bases and J by 0 bases, with 9 bases between the two germline ends. CDR3 sequence: CASSVDGRVNTEAFF. The CDR3 coding sequence is TGTGCCAGCAGCGTAGACGGACGCGTGAACACTGAAGCTTTCTTT.

This clonotype was counted at least ten times. The rearrangement joins TRBV7-9 to TRBJ1-6, with D unclear. Germline V CDR1 and CDR2: SEHNR, FQNEAQ (reference sequence). This CDR3 is built from 14 residues. V was cut by 5 bases and J by 7 bases, with 12 bases left in between. CDR3 sequence (DNA): TGTGCCAGCAGCATAGGACGGGTAAATTCACCCCTCCACTTT. Amino acid sequence: CASSIGRVNSPLHF.

Of note for this clonotype: A far larger clone is one nucleotide away, so this likely arose from a read error. V and J are TRBV27 and TRBJ2-6; D uncertain. V was clipped by 0 bases and J by 3 bases, with 0 bases between them. This CDR3 is built from 13 residues. The V gene's germline CDR1 is MNHEY and CDR2 SMNVEV (reference sequence). CDR3 amino acids: CASSLSGANVLTF. The CDR3 DNA follows: TGTGCCAGCAGTTTATCTGGGGCCAACGTCCTGACTTTC.

This clonotype was detected ten times or more. The V and J genes are TRBV6-1 and TRBJ1-2; D gene unclear. In germline, CDR1 is MNHNS, CDR2 SASEGT. V gave up 6 bases and J gave up 4 bases, with 6 bases separating them. This CDR3 is 11 amino acids long. The DNA of the CDR3 is TGTGCCAGCAGGGACCTCTATGGCTACACCTTC. It is translated as CASRDLYGYTF.

This clonotype was counted a few times. A read error is the likely source, as a far larger clone sits one nucleotide away. CDR3 in amino acids: CASSDFVQPQHF. The DNA for the CDR3 is TGTGCCAGCAGTGATTTCGTTCAGCCCCAGCATTTT. The rearrangement links TRBV6-2 or TRBV6-3 to TRBJ1-5; D uncertain. This CDR3 is 12 amino acids long. Deletions cut 5 bases from V and 6 bases from J, with 8 bases between. Per germline, CDR1 MNHEY and CDR2 SVGEGT.

This clonotype was seen many times. This chain connects TRBV6-2 or TRBV6-3 to TRBJ2-5; TRBD2 aligns across 14 bases. This CDR3 comprises 20 residues. Germline CDR1 reads MNHEY; CDR2 reads SVGEGT. V shed 0 bases and J 4 bases; nucleotides not matched to a gene: 13. CDR3 amino acids: CASSYSIPGLAGAYRETQYF. The CDR3 nucleotides are TGTGCCAGCAGTTACTCGATTCCGGGACTAGCGGGGGCCTACAGAGAGACCCAGTACTTC.

This clonotype was counted at least ten times. J is TRBJ1-4 and V is TRBV4-2; 10 bases fit TRBD1. J gave up 3 bases and V 1 base, and 8 bases lay outside the gene matches. The germline gives CDR1 LGHNA, CDR2 YNFKEQ. CDR3 length equals 18 residues. CDR3 in amino acids: CASSQGDRGQVANEKLFF. The CDR3 DNA is TGTGCCAGCAGCCAAGGAGACAGGGGGCAAGTGGCTAATGAAAAACTGTTTTTT.

This chain joins TRBV11-2 and TRBJ2-7; 9 nucleotides agree with TRBD2. The CDR3 runs 15 residues. V lost 2 bases to trimming and J lost 3 bases; unmatched junction nucleotides: 5. In germline, CDR1 is SGHAT, CDR2 FQNNGV. The CDR3 sequence: CASSLQIAGVYEQYF. The CDR3 DNA is TGTGCCAGCAGCTTACAGATAGCGGGGGTCTACGAGCAGTACTTC.

The sample holds many counts of this clonotype. The CDR3 sequence: CASTTPGNEKLFF. The CDR3 DNA reads TGTGCCAGCACTACACCGGGTAATGAAAAACTGTTTTTT. The genes are TRBV6-1 and TRBJ1-4; no clear D gene. The germline V and J ends were trimmed by 7 bases and 4 bases, with 10 bases remaining between them. Germline CDR1 is MNHNS and CDR2 is SASEGT. CDR3 size: 13 residues.

This clonotype was seen repeatedly, ten times or more. The chain links TRBV7-2 to TRBJ1-2; D not resolved. The CDR3 length is 15 residues. The ends were cut back, 2 bases at V and 5 bases at J, with 15 bases in the middle. Germline V lookup: CDR1 SGHTA, CDR2 FQGNSA. The CDR3 coding sequence is TGTGCCAGCAGCTTAACGGGAGTGGGGTCGTATGGCTACACCTTC. Translated, it gives CASSLTGVGSYGYTF.

As for this clonotype: This may be a read error: a much more frequent sequence differs by one nucleotide. This chain connects TRBV11-1 to TRBJ1-1; D is unresolved. This CDR3 has 15 residues. In germline, CDR1 is SGHAT, CDR2 FQDESV (reference sequence). The CDR3 loop reads CASRLEAAGYTEAFF. The CDR3 nucleotides are TGTGCCAGCAGATTAGAGGCGGCGGGGTACACTGAAGCTTTCTTT.

Remarks on this clonotype: A read error may produce the germline difference seen at one junction end. V and J are TRBV5-1 and TRBJ2-2, with D tentatively TRBD1 (5 bases). Germline values: CDR1 SGHRS, CDR2 YFSETQ. The CDR3 contains 16 residues. The CDR3 reads CTSSLVAGCMAGELFF. The CDR3 DNA follows: TGCACCAGCAGCTTGGTGGCAGGGTGCATGGCCGGGGAGCTGTTTTTT.

This clonotype was counted at least ten times. The rearrangement uses TRBV18 and TRBJ2-1; tentatively, D is TRBD1 (6 bases). Germline CDR1 and CDR2: KGHSH and LQKENI. CDR3 length: 14 amino acids. Trimming shortened V by 4 bases and J by 6 bases, and 13 bases separated the two germline ends. The CDR3 DNA follows: TGTGCCAGCTCACTGGGACACTTTAGCAATGAGCAGTTCTTC. Its translation: CASSLGHFSNEQFF.

A word on this clonotype: The likely explanation is a read error, given a far larger clone one base away. The chain has TRBV6-4 and TRBJ2-7; 12 bases map to TRBD2. The CDR3 has 17 residues. Germline V gives CDR1 MRHNA, CDR2 SNTAGT. V gave up 8 bases and J gave up 2 bases; unmatched junction bases: 13. The CDR3, as DNA: TGTGCCAGCCTAAGGACTAGCGGGGTGGTAAATACCTACGAGCAGTACTTC. Its protein is CASLRTSGVVNTYEQYF.

This clonotype was recorded a few times. With a far larger clone one base away, a read error is the likely cause. V usage is TRBV6-2 or TRBV6-3 and J usage is TRBJ2-3, with TRBD2 identical over 13 bases. CDR3 length equals 15 residues. With V trimmed by 7 bases and J by 6 bases, 7 bases remained unmatched. Germline values: CDR1 MNHEY, CDR2 SVGEGT. CDR3 nucleotide sequence: TGTGCCAGCATCCCCGGACTAGCGGGGGCGGATACGCAGTATTTT. It is translated as CASIPGLAGADTQYF.

This clonotype was counted once. J is TRBJ2-2 and V is TRBV7-2; D unclear. Germline lookup yields CDR1 SGHTA and CDR2 FQGNSA. The V end lost 6 bases, the J end lost 1 base, and 6 bases lay between the germline ends. The CDR3 is made up of 13 amino acids. DNA of the CDR3: TGTGCCAGCAGGTTGATGAACACCGGGGAGCTGTTTTTT. It codes for CASRLMNTGELFF. The full variable domain, with the rest looked up from reference TRBV7-2 and TRBJ2-2, is GAGVSQSPSNKVTEKGKDVELRCDPISGHTALYWYRQSLGQGLEFLIYFQGNSAPDKSGLPSDRFSAERTGGSVSTLTIQRTQQEDSAVYLCASRLMNTGELFFGEGSRLTVL.

In its sample, this clonotype was seen many times. This chain uses TRBV5-1 with TRBJ1-3; D might be TRBD1 (6 bases). The germline V gene has CDR1 SGHRS and CDR2 YFSETQ. The CDR3 length is 13 residues. Trimming stripped 9 bases from V and 0 bases from J, with 10 bases between. The CDR3 region is CATTGNSGNTIYF. The CDR3 bases are TGCGCCACCACAGGGAACTCTGGAAACACCATATATTTT. The full variable domain, with the rest looked up from reference TRBV5-1 and TRBJ1-3, is KAGVTQTPRYLIKTRGQQVTLSCSPISGHRSVSWYQQTPGQGLQFLFEYFSETQRNKGNFPGRFSGRQFSNSRSEMNVSTLELGDSALYLCATTGNSGNTIYFGEGSWLTVV.

This clonotype occurred many times. The rearrangement joins TRBV2 to TRBJ2-5; D is perhaps TRBD1 (6 bases). Looked up from germline, CDR1 is SNHLY and CDR2 is FYNNEI. V was cut by 3 bases and J by 4 bases, with 15 bases left in between. The CDR3 length is 15 residues. CDR3 DNA sequence: TGTGCCAGCAGTGATCGGGTTGTAGGGGGAGAGACCCAGTACTTC. As protein: CASSDRVVGGETQYF.

In its sample, this clonotype was seen many times. This chain uses TRBV28 with TRBJ1-5; 7 nucleotides align to TRBD1. This CDR3 has 16 residues. The trim removed 5 bases at V and 0 bases at J, leaving 7 bases unmatched. Germline V gene sequence: CDR1 MDHEN, CDR2 SYDVKM. CDR3 coding DNA: TGTGCCAGCAGTGCAGGGGGAGGTAATAGCAATCAGCCCCAGCATTTT. This gives the protein CASSAGGGNSNQPQHF. The complete variable domain, with remaining parts taken from reference TRBV28 and TRBJ1-5, reads DVKVTQSSRYLVKRTGEKVFLECVQDMDHENMFWYRQDPGLGLRLIYFSYDVKMKEKGDIPEGYSVSREKKERFSLILESASTNQTSMYLCASSAGGGNSNQPQHFGDGTRLSIL.

The rearrangement links TRBV6-5 to TRBJ2-3; D is ambiguous. Trimming shortened V by 2 bases and J by 5 bases, and 8 bases separated the two germline ends. The CDR3 has 13 residues. CDR1 and CDR2 (germline): MNHEY, SVGAGI. The CDR3 loop reads CASSYQWRDTQYF. The CDR3 DNA follows: TGTGCCAGCAGTTACCAGTGGAGAGATACGCAGTATTTT.

This clonotype was counted many times. The CDR3 reads CASSRGEPGGEQYF. CDR3 DNA: TGTGCCAGTAGTCGGGGTGAACCGGGAGGCGAGCAGTACTTC. This rearrangement joins TRBV19 to TRBJ2-7; 7 bases line up with TRBD2. This CDR3 region has 14 residues. CDR1 is LNHDA and CDR2 is SQIVND in the germline V gene (reference sequence). The ends lost 5 bases at V and 6 bases at J; junction bases unmatched: 10.

Ten or more counts support this clonotype. V is TRBV19 and J is TRBJ1-2; D remains unclear. Germline lookup yields CDR1 LNHDA and CDR2 SQIVND (reference sequence). Trimming stripped 5 bases from V and 8 bases from J, with 12 bases between. CDR3 length: 12 amino acids. The CDR3 DNA sequence: TGTGCCAGTAGTGAGACCTACTGGGGCTACACCTTC. It yields the protein CASSETYWGYTF.

This clonotype was found many times. The chain has TRBV18 and TRBJ2-1; a possible D gene is TRBD2 (5 bases). The CDR3 is made up of 11 amino acids. Germline CDR1 is KGHSH and CDR2 is LQKENI. Trimming took off 4 bases at V and 14 bases at J, with 12 bases between the two ends. CDR3 coding DNA: TGTGCCAGCTCACAAAGCTCCGGGGAGTTCTTC. Its translation is CASSQSSGEFF.